These 23 T cell receptor beta chains came from one sample sequenced in a study of molecular identifiers for immune sequencing clone quantification. TCRdb re-analysed the PCR reads in MiXCR, keeping a single row per CDR3 protein. The data contain 100,000 or so distinct CDR3 sequences, about 35% of them seen just once; the ten biggest clones take up 9% to 10%. The sample taken for sequencing was naive CD8+ T cells from blood, with Jurkat cell RNA spiked in. This sample's subset: FACS-sorted CD8+CD4-CCR7+CD45RA+ naive T cells. The source is a human donor in good health. Some libraries in this study had Jurkat cell RNA spiked in.

The J gene is TRBJ1-1, the V gene TRBV2; the D gene is possibly TRBD1 (6 bases). Trimming pared 3 bases from V and 0 bases from J, leaving 14 bases between. The CDR3 extends over 16 amino acids. Germline V gene data show CDR1 as SNHLY and CDR2 as FYNNEI. The CDR3 spells CASSESDSTMNTEAFF. The CDR3 bases are TGTGCCAGCAGTGAGTCGGACAGCACCATGAACACTGAAGCTTTCTTT.

This rearrangement joins TRBV10-3 to TRBJ2-2; D is possibly TRBD1 (5 bases). V was pared by 2 bases and J by 6 bases, with 7 bases between. Germline V CDR1 and CDR2: ENHRY, SYGVKD. CDR3 length: 13 residues. CDR3 loop: CAISEGAAGELFF. Written as DNA, the CDR3 is TGTGCCATCAGTGAGGGGGCGGCCGGGGAGCTGTTTTTT.

Note on this clonotype: One end of the junction is discordant with germline, which a read error may explain. The chain recombines TRBV27 with TRBJ1-5; D not resolved. Looked up from germline, CDR1 is MNHEY and CDR2 is SMNVEV (reference sequence). This CDR3 spans 13 amino acids. CDR3 bases: TGTGCCAGCAGTTTACGGGGTGGTCAGCTCCAGCATTTT. Translating it yields CASSLRGGQLQHF.

This clonotype was seen more than once but under ten times. The chain has TRBV4-1 and TRBJ2-7; the D call may be TRBD1 or TRBD2 (5 bases each). In germline, CDR1 is MGHRA, CDR2 YSYEKL. V lost 1 base to trimming and J lost 1 base, with 11 bases between them. The CDR3 is made up of 15 amino acids. The chain's CDR3 is CASSQGSWGSYEQYF. For the CDR3, the DNA is TGCGCCAGCAGCCAAGGGTCCTGGGGGTCCTACGAGCAGTACTTC.

There are a few counts of this clonotype. The chain couples TRBV13 to TRBJ2-3; TRBD2 matches 8 bases. The germline CDR1 and CDR2 sequences are PRHDT and FYEKMQ (reference sequence). V was clipped by 3 bases and J by 1 base; unmatched bases: 6. The length of the CDR3 is 16 residues. The DNA for the CDR3 is TGTGCCAGCAGCTTGGAGCGGGAGCGCGGCACAGATACGCAGTATTTT. This sequence encodes CASSLERERGTDTQYF.

CDR3 region: CASSHAISYGYTF. The CDR3, as DNA: TGCGCCAGCAGCCACGCGATTAGCTATGGCTACACCTTC. The chain uses TRBV5-1 and TRBJ1-2; D unclear. Germline V gives CDR1 SGHRS, CDR2 YFSETQ. This CDR3 spans 13 amino acids. With 4 bases removed from V and 4 bases from J, the gap between germline ends came to 11 bases.

The rearrangement uses TRBV7-8 and TRBJ2-3; TRBD1 matches at 9 bases. Germline V gene sequence: CDR1 SGHVS, CDR2 FQNEAQ. Trimming removed 6 bases from V and 4 bases from J; junction bases left unmatched: 8. This CDR3 is built from 15 residues. This CDR3 is CASSRTGEPSDTQYF. For the CDR3, the DNA is TGTGCCAGCAGTAGGACAGGGGAACCATCAGATACGCAGTATTTT.

This clonotype was counted only a few times. V is TRBV4-3 and J is TRBJ2-7; the D call may be TRBD1 or TRBD2 (5 bases each). The CDR3 spans 15 residues. V lost 0 bases, J lost 6 bases, and 15 bases lay in between. Germline V gene lookup returns CDR1 LGHNA and CDR2 YSLEER. CDR3: CASSQDRGRSGEQYF. In DNA, the CDR3 is TGCGCCAGCAGCCAAGATCGGGGCAGGTCGGGCGAGCAGTACTTC.

A word on this clonotype: One end of the junction fails to match germline, which may point to a read error. The chain couples TRBV7-9 to TRBJ1-1; D unclear. The CDR3 runs 12 residues. The germline gives CDR1 SEHNR, CDR2 FQNEAQ (reference sequence). The CDR3 region is CASSLGGHEAVF. The CDR3 bases are TGTGCCAGCAGCTTAGGTGGGCATGAAGCTGTCTTT.

V gene TRBV5-8 combines with J gene TRBJ2-7; 7 positions match TRBD2. The ends lost 7 bases at V and 10 bases at J; junction bases unmatched: 14. This CDR3 comprises 13 residues. CDR1 and CDR2 (germline): SGHTS, YDEGEE. As DNA, the CDR3 is TGTGCCAGCTCTCTCATCTGGGGGGGGGAACAGTACTTC. Its protein product is CASSLIWGGEQYF.

This clonotype was recorded at least ten times. V usage is TRBV20-1 and J usage is TRBJ2-7, with D maybe TRBD1 (5 bases). Germline V CDR1 and CDR2: DFQATT, SNEGSKA (reference sequence). The V and J ends lost 6 bases and 2 bases respectively, with 11 bases between them. The CDR3 length is 12 residues. CDR3 bases: TGCAGTGCACAGACAGTCCCCTACGAGCAGTACTTC. It encodes CSAQTVPYEQYF.

In its sample, this clonotype was seen a few times. V usage is TRBV6-2 or TRBV6-3 and J usage is TRBJ2-4; D is undetermined. The CDR3 totals 11 residues. CDR1 is MNHEY and CDR2 is SVGEGT in the germline V gene. Between the trimmed V and J ends, which lost 2 bases and 8 bases, there was a span of 4 bases. This chain's CDR3 is CASSYGDIQYF. The CDR3, as DNA: TGTGCCAGCAGTTACGGGGACATTCAGTACTTC.

This clonotype was counted a single time. A much bigger clone sits one base away, suggesting this may be a read error. This chain uses TRBV5-3 with TRBJ2-7, with no clear D. TRBV5-3 is reported as an ORF; its role is uncertain. The CDR3 consists of 13 residues. CDR3 amino acids: CASSFRFSGEQYF. Here the CDR3 DNA reads TGTGCCAGCAGCTTCAGGTTCTCGGGCGAGCAGTACTTC.

The rearrangement uses TRBV7-9 and TRBJ2-7; 8 nucleotides agree with TRBD1. The germline V gene encodes CDR1 SEHNR and CDR2 FQNEAQ (reference sequence). J gave up 4 bases and V 1 base, and 6 bases lay outside the gene matches. The CDR3 length is 15 residues. The CDR3 sequence is CASSLGGTGLYEQYF. The DNA of the CDR3 is TGTGCCAGCAGCTTAGGGGGGACAGGTTTGTACGAGCAGTACTTC.

This clonotype was seen more than once but under ten times. The V call is TRBV11-2, the J call TRBJ1-6; TRBD1 aligns across 7 bases. Trimming cost V 4 bases and J 6 bases; bases outside gene matches: 9. Per germline, CDR1 SGHAT and CDR2 FQNNGV. The CDR3 extends over 16 amino acids. The CDR3 loop reads CASSWLGGTVNSPLHF. The CDR3 bases are TGTGCCAGCAGCTGGTTGGGGGGGACAGTTAATTCACCCCTCCACTTT.

This clonotype was observed a handful of times. This chain connects TRBV7-2 to TRBJ2-7, with D perhaps TRBD1 (5 bases). Germline V gene lookup returns CDR1 SGHTA and CDR2 FQGNSA. Between the trimmed V and J ends, which lost 5 bases and 3 bases, there was a span of 11 bases. This CDR3 is 13 amino acids long. CDR3 amino acids: CASSVQDGYEQYF. The CDR3 region has the DNA TGTGCCAGCAGCGTACAGGACGGCTACGAGCAGTACTTC. Looking up the rest from reference TRBV7-2 and TRBJ2-7 gives the full variable domain: GAGVSQSPSNKVTEKGKDVELRCDPISGHTALYWYRQSLGQGLEFLIYFQGNSAPDKSGLPSDRFSAERTGGSVSTLTIQRTQQEDSAVYLCASSVQDGYEQYFGPGTRLTVT.

This chain connects TRBV6-2 or TRBV6-3 to TRBJ2-7, with 9 bases lining up with TRBD2. Germline lookup yields CDR1 MNHEY and CDR2 SVGEGT. CDR3 length equals 15 residues. J was trimmed by 5 bases and V by 1 base; bases with no gene match: 6. The CDR3: CASSYLREGRHEQYF. The CDR3, as DNA: TGTGCCAGCAGTTACTTGCGGGAGGGCCGACACGAGCAGTACTTC.

The chain carries TRBV20-1 and TRBJ2-2, with 10 bases identical to TRBD1. After removal of 0 bases from V and 6 bases from J, the junction contained 7 bases not matched to a gene. This CDR3 region has 16 residues. Germline values: CDR1 DFQATT, CDR2 SNEGSKA (reference sequence). As DNA, the CDR3 is TGCAGTGCTAGAGATGGGGACAGGGGAAAACCCGGGGAGCTGTTTTTT. Translating it yields CSARDGDRGKPGELFF.

The rearrangement uses TRBV25-1 and TRBJ2-3, with D perhaps given as TRBD1 or TRBD2 (5 bases each). The CDR3 covers 17 residues. Trimming shortened V by 2 bases and J by 0 bases, and 15 bases separated the two germline ends. CDR1 is MGHDK and CDR2 is SYGVNS in the germline V gene. CDR3 amino acids: CASSEEGISASTDTQYF. The CDR3 bases are TGTGCCAGCAGTGAAGAGGGGATTAGCGCCAGCACAGATACGCAGTATTTT.

DNA for the CDR3: TGTGCCAGCAGTTACGTACAGGGGCTCAATGAGCAGTTCTTC. Translating it yields CASSYVQGLNEQFF. V and J are TRBV6-5 and TRBJ2-1, with 7 nucleotides matching TRBD1. Trimming took 2 bases from V and 6 from J; bases not matched to a gene: 4. CDR3 length: 14 residues. The germline CDR1 and CDR2 sequences are MNHEY and SVGAGI.

This clonotype was seen repeatedly, ten times or more. V gene TRBV28 combines with J gene TRBJ2-3, with D maybe TRBD2 (5 bases). The CDR3 contains 15 residues. Between the trimmed V and J ends, which lost 5 bases and 2 bases, there was a span of 14 bases. Per the germline V gene, CDR1 is MDHEN and CDR2 is SYDVKM. CDR3 DNA: TGTGCCAGCAGTCAGTGGGAGAGGGACACAGATACGCAGTATTTT. Protein sequence: CASSQWERDTDTQYF.

This clonotype has ten or more counts. The rearrangement links TRBV29-1 to TRBJ1-2, with TRBD1 as a possible D gene (6 bases). The germline V gene encodes CDR1 SQVTM and CDR2 ANQGSEA. This CDR3 spans 13 amino acids. With 4 bases removed from V and 7 bases from J, the gap between germline ends came to 16 bases. CDR3 in amino acids: CSVVLSLGAGYTF. The CDR3 DNA follows: TGCAGCGTTGTTCTGTCTTTGGGGGCTGGCTACACCTTC.

On this clonotype: Germline is not matched at one junction end, which may reflect a read error. The CDR3: CASSFEGTGPYGQYF. CDR3 bases: TGTGCCAGCAGCTTTGAGGGGACAGGGCCCTACGGGCAGTACTTC. The genes are TRBV5-4 and TRBJ2-7, with 9 positions matching TRBD1. The CDR3 extends over 15 amino acids. CDR1 is SGHNT, CDR2 YYREEE, per germline (reference sequence).